Following are 9 T cell receptor beta chains from one sample sequenced in a study of T cells expressing NK-cell markers. Following a re-call of the 5' RACE reads, TCRdb has one entry per CDR3 protein and lacks DNA. Recorded here are about 440,000 distinct CDR3 sequences; the top ten clones represent 7.3%. The sample consisted of blood T cells: a sorted CD56 or NKG2C T cell subset, CD4+ or CD8+ T cells, or bulk PBMC T cells (not recorded which). All receptors come from a woman aged 18 to 75 in good health.

CDR3 amino acids: CASSYDRAEAFF. The chain has TRBV6-5 and TRBJ1-1; TCRdb selects TRBD1, and the lack of DNA leaves this call unchecked. The CDR3 length is 12 residues. Germline assignment: CDR1 MNHEY and CDR2 SVGAGI.

The chain combines TRBV6-1 with TRBJ1-1; TCRdb's assignment of TRBD1 cannot be checked, as there is no DNA. The CDR3 length is 14 residues. CDR1 MNHNS and CDR2 SASEGT come from the germline V gene. Here the CDR3 reads CASSEQGGIRRAFF.

V and J are TRBV7-9 and TRBJ2-3; TCRdb proposes TRBD1, but this gene call is untestable without DNA. The CDR3 is made up of 15 amino acids. Germline V gene sequence: CDR1 SEHNR, CDR2 FQNEAQ (reference sequence). CDR3 protein: CASREITPRVIGQYF.

The rearrangement uses TRBV10-3 and TRBJ2-3; the D call of TRBD2 rests on TCRdb alone, since no DNA is present to check it. The CDR3 is 15 amino acids. The germline gives CDR1 ENHRY, CDR2 SYGVKD. CDR3 in amino acids: CAIQGRQESTDTQYF.

This CDR3 is CASSEYEGQGYTEAFF. The J gene is TRBJ1-1, the V gene TRBV25-1; TCRdb outputs TRBD1, but without DNA this stays unchecked. The length of the CDR3 is 16 residues. Germline CDR1 is MGHDK and CDR2 is SYGVNS.

The chain employs TRBV9 and TRBJ2-5. Germline V lookup: CDR1 SGDLS, CDR2 YYNGEE. The CDR3 has 14 amino acids. The CDR3 loop reads CASSVAPAWETQYF.

This chain connects TRBV6-5 to TRBJ2-3; checking the TCRdb D call of TRBD1 is not possible without DNA. Germline lookup yields CDR1 MNHEY and CDR2 SVGAGI. CDR3 size: 16 residues. CDR3 region: CASSYLQALSTDTQYF.

This chain uses TRBV10-3 with TRBJ2-3. The germline CDR1 and CDR2 sequences are ENHRY and SYGVKD. The CDR3 runs to 12 residues. The CDR3: CAISDATDTQYF.

The J gene is TRBJ2-7, the V gene TRBV20-1; TCRdb calls TRBD1, which cannot be checked without DNA. The CDR3 covers 15 residues. Germline assignment: CDR1 DFQATT and CDR2 SNEGSKA (reference sequence). CDR3 loop: CSARARTGSSYEQYF.